This TCR beta chain was sequenced for a study of OX40 agonist ivuxolimab in advanced cancers. Study background: The dose-escalation cohort was just under 85% male, with a mean age of around 60 years, ranging about 20 to 85.

Some clones are missing from TCRdb's copy, which holds only in-frame ones; the method was immunoSEQ multiplex PCR. This sample yields around 36,000 clones, of which roughly 82% are seen a single time; 20% to 30% belongs to the top ten. V lost 5 bases, J lost 3 bases, and 7 bases stayed unmatched. This CDR3 has 16 residues. Germline-derived CDR1 and CDR2 are SGHRS and YFSETQ. It was autoimmune disease history or systemic immunosuppression that excluded patients. The sequencing here drew on CD4+ or CD8+ T cells sorted from blood, taken in a trial of the OX40 agonist ivuxolimab. The gene calls are TRBV5-1 and TRBJ2-7; TRBD2 agrees at 14 bases. This TCR derives from an adult with an advanced solid tumor such as melanoma, head and neck, liver or kidney cancer. CDR3 sequence (DNA): TGCGCCAGCAGACGCTACGGGACTAGCGGGAGCTACGAGCAGTACTTC. It specifies CASRRYGTSGSYEQYF.